Described below is a single T cell receptor beta chain sequence and its context. What it binds is unknown. This specimen belongs to a study of T cell responses to AZD1222 COVID-19 vaccine. The protocol was immunoSEQ multiplex PCR, while the TCRdb copy is restricted to in-frame clones and leaves out a portion. The table includes 69,000 or so clones, 85% to 90% detected once. Per germline, CDR1 MNHEY and CDR2 SVGAGI. V lost 5 bases and J lost 0, with 11 bases in between. The CDR3 is made up of 15 amino acids. Study outcomes and limitations: Baseline seropositivity characterized only a handful of AZD1222 recipients. At 160-218 and 743-854, vaccine-associated CD4 TCRs were dominant, and they spanned spike. Mostly white British, mostly female donors; authors suggested clonal diversity may be underestimated.

This sequence joins TRBV6-5 and TRBJ2-1; D is ambiguous. The clonotype originates from an adult who received the MenACWY meningococcal vaccine as a control. The material was peripheral blood, obtained 28 days after the second dose of the MenACWY control vaccine. The DNA of the CDR3 is TGTGCCAGCAGTAACCCGGGCGGCTCCTACAATGAGCAGTTCTTC. Translated: CASSNPGGSYNEQFF.